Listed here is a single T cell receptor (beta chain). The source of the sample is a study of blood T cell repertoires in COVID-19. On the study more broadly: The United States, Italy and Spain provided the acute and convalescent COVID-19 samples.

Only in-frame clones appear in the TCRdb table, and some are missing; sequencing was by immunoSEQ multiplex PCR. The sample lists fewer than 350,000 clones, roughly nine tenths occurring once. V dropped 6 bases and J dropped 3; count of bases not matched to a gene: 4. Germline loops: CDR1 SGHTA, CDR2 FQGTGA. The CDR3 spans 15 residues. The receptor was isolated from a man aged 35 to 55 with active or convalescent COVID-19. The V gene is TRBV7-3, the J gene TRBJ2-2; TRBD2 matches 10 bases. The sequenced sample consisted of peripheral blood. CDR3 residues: CASSLAGAYTGELFF. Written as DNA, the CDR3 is TGTGCCAGCAGTCTAGCGGGGGCTTACACCGGGGAGCTGTTTTTT.